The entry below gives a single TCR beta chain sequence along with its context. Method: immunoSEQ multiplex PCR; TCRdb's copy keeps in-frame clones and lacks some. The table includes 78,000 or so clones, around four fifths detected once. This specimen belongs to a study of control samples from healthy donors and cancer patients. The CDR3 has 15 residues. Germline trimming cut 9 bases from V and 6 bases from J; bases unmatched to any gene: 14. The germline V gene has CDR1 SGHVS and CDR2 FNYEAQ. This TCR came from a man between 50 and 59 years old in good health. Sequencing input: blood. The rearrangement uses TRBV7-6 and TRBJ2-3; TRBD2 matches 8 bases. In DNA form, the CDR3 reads TGTGCCAGTACATCCACCGGGACTAGAGGGGATACGCAGTATTTT. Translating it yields CASTSTGTRGDTQYF.